This is a list of T cell receptor beta chains from one sample in a study of tumor-infiltrating lymphocytes in primary liver carcinoma. TCRdb passed the multiplex PCR reads through MiXCR, listing each CDR3 protein once. The sample holds around 50,000 distinct CDR3 sequences, over 65% seen once. The sequenced sample was liver tumor tissue from sampling region 3. These receptors came from a middle-aged man with primary liver carcinoma and hepatitis B virus infection. Each CDR3 is given with its conserved first and last residue. Fields, in order: J gene, clone size, D gene, V gene, CDR3 DNA, CDR3 protein. The D gene is left open where the match is weak. Clone size, where shown, is once, few, many, or a class for clones that have expanded.

TRBJ2-1 once TRBD1 TRBV7-8 TGTGCCAGTGTGGGACAGGGCAGTGAAGAGCAGTTCTTC CASVGQGSEEQFF
TRBJ2-1 . . TRBV20-1 TGCAGTGCTGATAGGGATCCCGCCTCCGAGCAGTTCTTC CSADRDPASEQFF
TRBJ2-1 . TRBD2 TRBV11-1 TGTGCCAGCAGCGTGGGACTAGCGGGAGAAGTTGACAATGAGCAGAACTTC CASSVGLAGEVDNEQNF
TRBJ1-1 . . TRBV20-1 TGCAGGATTGTCGACAGGCTGAACACTGAAGCTTTCTTT CRIVDRLNTEAFF
TRBJ1-1 . . TRBV12-3/TRBV12-4 TGTGCTAGCAGTTTATCCTCGGGGACTGAAGCTTTCTTT CASSLSSGTEAFF
TRBJ2-7 . TRBD1 TRBV6-1 TGTGCCAGCAGTGAGTTGGGACAGCGGAGATCCTGCGAGCAGTACTTC CASSELGQRRSCEQYF
TRBJ2-7 few . TRBV5-5 TGTGCTAACAGCTTGAGACAGACCTACGAGCAGTACTTC CANSLRQTYEQYF
TRBJ2-3 . . TRBV6-1 TGTGCCAGCAACGGACAGCGCGCAGATATGCAGTATTTT CASNGQRADMQYF
TRBJ2-3 . . TRBV6-5 TGTGCCAGCAGCTCTGCAGGGAGCGCAGATACGCAGTATTTT CASSSAGSADTQYF
TRBJ2-5 . . TRBV29-1 TGCAGCGTAGAAGGACAGTTAAAAGAGGCCCAGTACTTC CSVEGQLKEAQYF
TRBJ2-2 . . TRBV6-1 TGTGCCAGCAGTGATGAAGGGGGAACAAGGGAGCTGTTTTTT CASSDEGGTRELFF
TRBJ2-7 . . TRBV4-1 TGCGCCAGTAGCCCTCAGGGAGGGGGCTCATACGAGCAGTACTTC CASSPQGGGSYEQYF
TRBJ2-3 once . TRBV28 TGTGCTATCAGCTCCCGAGAGGGTAAACGGGCAGATACGCAGTATTTT CAISSREGKRADTQYF
TRBJ2-7 . . TRBV4-1 TGCACCAGCAGCCCCGGCTCTTTGACCCCCTACGAGCTGTACTTC CTSSPGSLTPYELYF
TRBJ1-4 once TRBD1 TRBV6-5 TGTGCCAGCAGTACAGGGGGCGGTGATGAAAAACAGTTTTTT CASSTGGGDEKQFF
TRBJ2-3 . TRBD2 TRBV6-5 TGTGCCAGCTATTACGACGGGAGGACAGATACGCAGTATTTT CASYYDGRTDTQYF
TRBJ2-1 . TRBD2 TRBV10-2 TGCGCCAGCAGTGGAACTAGCGACTACAATGAGCGGTCCTTC CASSGTSDYNERSF
TRBJ1-1 many . TRBV6-5 TGTGCCAGCAGGCCTGTAGAGCGCGGAACTGAAGCTTTCTTT CASRPVERGTEAFF
TRBJ2-1 . . TRBV10-3 TGTGCCATCACTGAGTCCAGTAGCGGTGAGCAATTCTTC CAITESSSGEQFF
TRBJ2-5 . . TRBV20-1 TGCAGTGCTCGCCCAGTATCGGAGACCCAGTACTTC CSARPVSETQYF
TRBJ2-3 . . TRBV5-4 TGTGCCAGCAGGGCCAGCGGGACCGGGACAGATAGGCAGTATTTT CASRASGTGTDRQYF
TRBJ1-1 many . TRBV7-9 TGTGCCAGCAGCTCGACGGTTAACACTGAAGCTTTCTTT CASSSTVNTEAFF
TRBJ2-1 . . TRBV4-2 TGTGCCAGCAGCCAGGATCTTAACACCGTGGATGAGCAGTTCTTC CASSQDLNTVDEQFF
TRBJ2-5 . . TRBV5-5 TGTGCCAGCAGCTTGGGGCGAGCAAGAGTGTACCAAGAGGCCCAGTACTTC CASSLGRARVYQEAQYF
TRBJ2-1 once . TRBV13 TGTGCCATCAGCTTCAACAATGAGCAATTCTTC CAISFNNEQFF
TRBJ2-2 . . TRBV6-1 TGTGCCAGCCCAAGGGACTCGAACACCAGGGAGCTGTTTTTT CASPRDSNTRELFF
TRBJ2-5 . . TRBV14 TGTGCCAGCAGTCAATACCACGCCCCGGAGTTCCTAGAGACCCAGTACTTC CASSQYHAPEFLETQYF
TRBJ2-3 . . TRBV6-2/TRBV6-3 TGTGCCATCAGTTACCCGTGGACTACAGATACGCAGTATTTT CAISYPWTTDTQYF
TRBJ2-7 . . TRBV10-3 TGTGCCATCAGTGCGGGTACCCTCCAAGCAGGGGGGAAGCAGCGAATCGAGCAGTGCTTC CAISAGTLQAGGKQRIEQCF
TRBJ2-3 . . TRBV6-6 TGTGCCAGCAGTTACAGGGGGGCGTGGGCAGATACGCAGTATTTT CASSYRGAWADTQYF
TRBJ2-5 few TRBD1 TRBV5-4 TGTGCCAGTAGCAACAACCGGGACAGGGGACAAGAGACCCAGTACTTC CASSNNRDRGQETQYF
TRBJ2-1 . TRBD2 TRBV6-1 TGTGTCAGCAACGTGGGACTAGCGGAATTCAATGAGGAGTTCTTC CVSNVGLAEFNEEFF
TRBJ2-7 many TRBD2 TRBV30 TGTGCCTGGAGTCCACCCCCTCGACTAGCGCAGACCTACGAGCAGTACTTC CAWSPPPRLAQTYEQYF
TRBJ2-5 . . TRBV7-2 TGTGCCAGCACCCCTTTCAGGGTGGAAGAGACCCAGTACTTC CASTPFRVEETQYF
TRBJ2-7 . . TRBV29-1 TGCAGCGTGAGGGGGGGCAGGGAGTGGCAGTACTTC CSVRGGREWQYF
TRBJ1-5 . . TRBV29-1 TGCAGCCTTCGGGACAATTACAGACAGCCCCAGCATTTT CSLRDNYRQPQHF
TRBJ2-7 . TRBD2 TRBV4-1 TGCGCCATCGGCCAAACGACTAGCGGGAGCTACGAGCAGTACTTC CAIGQTTSGSYEQYF
TRBJ2-7 few . TRBV7-3 TGTGCCAGCAGCTTAGCGCTTGGGACTTTTCTCTCCTACGAGCAGTACTTC CASSLALGTFLSYEQYF
TRBJ2-3 . . TRBV24-1 TGTGTCACCAGTGATTTCCCCAGGGGACCCAATACGCAGTATTTT CVTSDFPRGPNTQYF
TRBJ2-3 . TRBD2 TRBV29-1 TGCAGCTTGATGACAAGCGGGAAGACAGATATGCAGTATTTT CSLMTSGKTDMQYF
TRBJ2-7 . . TRBV5-5 TGTGCCAGCAGCTTGGCCGAAGGTGGGCAGTACTTC CASSLAEGGQYF
TRBJ2-2 . . TRBV11-2 TGCGCCAGCAGTTTAGACCGGCCCGGGGCCGGGGAGCTGTCTTTT CASSLDRPGAGELSF
TRBJ2-6 many TRBD2 TRBV10-3 TGTGCCATCAGTGAGGGGGAGGGGACTGGGGCCAACGTCCTGACTTTC CAISEGEGTGANVLTF
TRBJ2-7 once . TRBV5-6 TGTGCCAGCACCCGGACGGGTCAATCCTACGAGCAATACTTC CASTRTGQSYEQYF
TRBJ2-1 once . TRBV28 TGTGCCAGCAGTTTGGGTCTTTCCTACAGTGAGCAGTTCTTC CASSLGLSYSEQFF
TRBJ2-6 many . TRBV5-1 TGCGCCAGCAGCTTGGCCGGAACAGGCTCTGGGGCCAACGTCCTGACTTTC CASSLAGTGSGANVLTF
TRBJ2-3 once . TRBV5-5 TGTGCCAGCAGCTCGACCAGCGACTACACAGATACGCAGTATTTT CASSSTSDYTDTQYF
TRBJ2-1 . TRBD2 TRBV11-3 TGTGCCAGCAGCTTATCAGGGGCTAGCGGGAGAGGTGAGGAGTTCTTT CASSLSGASGRGEEFF
TRBJ2-2 . TRBD2 TRBV29-1 TGCAGCATTGAAGACGCCGCGGGAGCCCCCTGGGAGCTGTTATTT CSIEDAAGAPWELLF
TRBJ2-7 . . TRBV28 TGTGCCAGCAGTACAGCCAATGTGGGGGGCGGGCGGAGTTACGAGCAGTACTTC CASSTANVGGGRSYEQYF
TRBJ2-3 . . TRBV11-2 TGTGCCAGCAGTGAACGGGAGAGGCACATATATACGCAGTATTTT CASSERERHIYTQYF
TRBJ2-7 . TRBD2 TRBV6-6 TGTGCCAACAGGGGACTAGCGGGAGTATGCTCCTACGAGCAGTACTTC CANRGLAGVCSYEQYF
TRBJ2-2 many . TRBV5-6 TGTGCCAGCAGCTTGGACGTGGGCGGGGTTAACACCGGGGAGCTGTTTTTT CASSLDVGGVNTGELFF
TRBJ2-1 many TRBD2 TRBV11-2 TGTGCCAGCAGCTTAGGTGGGAGGGCCGTCGATGAGCAGTTCTTC CASSLGGRAVDEQFF
TRBJ1-1 . . TRBV11-2 TGTGCCAGCAGTTTCGATTTGGGCGAGAGAGTCGCTGAAGCTTTCTTT CASSFDLGERVAEAFF
TRBJ1-2 once . TRBV5-4 TGTGCCAGTAGCTTGGCCGGACGAGGGAGAACTAACTATGGCTACACCTTC CASSLAGRGRTNYGYTF
TRBJ2-5 . . TRBV7-8 TGTGACAGCAGCCCAGGGATACAAGAGACCCAGTACTTC CDSSPGIQETQYF